The rows below give T cell receptor beta chains drawn from one sample of a study of siplizumab effects on memory and regulatory T cells. Data came from immunoSEQ multiplex PCR; TCRdb stores just in-frame clones and leaves some out. Of nearly 85,000 clones listed, 95% are singletons. Sequencing was done on a sample of CD8+ T cells sorted from blood. Receptors were obtained from a human donor in good health. CDR3s include the opening cysteine and the closing phenylalanine or tryptophan. The D gene is left open where the match is weak. Where a row states a size, it is once, few, many or the class of an expanded clone; other rows omit it.

size	D	V	J	DNA	CDR3
.	.	TRBV11-3	TRBJ2-2	TGTGCCAGCAGCCACCCCACCGGGGAGCTGTTTTTT	CASSHPTGELFF
.	.	TRBV6-1	TRBJ2-7	TGTGCCAGCAGTGAAGAGAGGTACTCCTCCTACGAGCAGTACTTC	CASSEERYSSYEQYF
.	.	TRBV7-9	TRBJ2-1	TGTGCCAGCAGCGCCCTACAGGGTAGCTCCTACAATGAGCAGTTCTTC	CASSALQGSSYNEQFF
once	.	TRBV7-2	TRBJ2-1	TGTGCCAGCACCTTCGGGAGTGCCTACAATGAGCAGTTCTTC	CASTFGSAYNEQFF
.	.	TRBV6-1	TRBJ2-5	TGTGCCAGCAGTGAAGATGGGCGAGCACCTCGCCCAGAGACCCAGTACTTC	CASSEDGRAPRPETQYF
.	.	TRBV28	TRBJ2-1	TGTGCCAGCAGCAATCCCGGCAATGAGCAGTTCTTC	CASSNPGNEQFF
once	.	TRBV7-9	TRBJ1-3	TGTGCCAGCAGCTCGAGAGCAGGGGCTGGAAACACCATATATTTT	CASSSRAGAGNTIYF
.	TRBD2	TRBV6-5	TRBJ2-7	TGTGCCAGCAGCCGACTAGCAGAACCCTATGAGCAGTACTTC	CASSRLAEPYEQYF
.	.	TRBV27	TRBJ1-1	TGTGCCAGCAGTTTATTCGGCAGGGAGGGCACTGAAGCTTTCTTT	CASSLFGREGTEAFF
.	.	TRBV19	TRBJ2-3	TGTGCCAGTAGTATAGTCACGACAGGTGGCACAGATACGCAGTATTTT	CASSIVTTGGTDTQYF
.	TRBD2	TRBV5-6	TRBJ2-3	TGTGCCAGCAGCTTTCTAGCGGTCACAGATACGCAGTATTTT	CASSFLAVTDTQYF
.	.	TRBV18	TRBJ1-5	TGTGCCAGCTCACCAGGGGGCGGTCAGCCCCAGCATTTT	CASSPGGGQPQHF
few	.	TRBV5-6	TRBJ2-3	TGTGCCAGCAGCTTGTTTTCGGGAGAGGGCACAGATACGCAGTATTTT	CASSLFSGEGTDTQYF
.	TRBD1	TRBV7-8	TRBJ2-3	TGTGCCAGCAGCTTGACAGGGAGCACAGATACGCAGTATTTT	CASSLTGSTDTQYF
.	.	TRBV5-5	TRBJ2-7	TGTGCCAGCAGCTTGGAAGTCGCGACAGCTGCCTACGAGCAGTACTTC	CASSLEVATAAYEQYF
.	.	TRBV5-6	TRBJ2-7	TGTGCCAGCAGCTTGGCCGGCGGAGTTCACTACGAGCAGTACTTC	CASSLAGGVHYEQYF
.	TRBD1	TRBV29-1	TRBJ2-7	TGCAGCGTTGAAGAGGGACAGGGGGCTGGGGAGCAGTACTTC	CSVEEGQGAGEQYF
.	TRBD1	TRBV28	TRBJ1-1	TGTGCCAGCAGTGGAACAGGGGGGTGGAGCACTGAAGCTTTCTTT	CASSGTGGWSTEAFF
.	.	TRBV5-1	TRBJ2-3	TGCGCCAGCAGCCAGGATCGAGTCACAGATACGCAGTATTTT	CASSQDRVTDTQYF
few	.	TRBV10-3	TRBJ1-1	TGTGCCATCAGTGATGAGCCAGGGGACACTGAAGCTTTCTTT	CAISDEPGDTEAFF
.	TRBD1	TRBV6-6	TRBJ2-7	TGTGCCAGCAGTTACTCGGGGACAGAGTACGAGCAGTACTTC	CASSYSGTEYEQYF
.	TRBD2	TRBV6-1	TRBJ2-1	TGTGCCAGCAGTGGACTAGCGGGAGCCTACAATGAGCAGTTCTTC	CASSGLAGAYNEQFF
.	.	TRBV27	TRBJ2-3	TGTGCCAGCAGCGAGATGGCCTCAGGCCTCACAGATACGCAGTATTTT	CASSEMASGLTDTQYF
.	.	TRBV11-2	TRBJ2-5	TGTGCCAGCAGCTGGGGGCCCGAGTTAGAGACCCAGTACTTC	CASSWGPELETQYF
.	.	TRBV2	TRBJ2-1	TGTGCCAGCATGGTTAGCGCTCGCTCCTACAATGAGCAGTTCTTC	CASMVSARSYNEQFF